Presented here are 20 T cell receptor beta chains from one specimen sequenced in a study of beta chain features in type 1 diabetes. Expressed TCRB transcripts were sequenced because the entire RNA isolate underwent reverse transcription. Method: immunoSEQ multiplex PCR; TCRdb's copy keeps in-frame clones and lacks some. The sample contains about 270,000 clones, around an eighth of which appear only once. Sequenced sample: naive CD4+ T cells from blood. These receptors were obtained from a woman in her thirties or forties in good health.

J is TRBJ2-5 and V is TRBV18; 11 nucleotides line up with TRBD2. The ends lost 3 bases at V and 0 bases at J; junction bases unmatched: 3. The CDR3 extends over 16 amino acids. Germline CDR1 and CDR2: KGHSH and LQKENI. For the CDR3, the DNA is TGTGCCAGCTCACCCCTAGCGGGGGGCCACCAAGAGACCCAGTACTTC. It specifies CASSPLAGGHQETQYF.

This clone has more than one count but fewer than ten. The chain carries TRBV25-1 and TRBJ2-7, with TRBD1 identical over 9 bases. From germline, CDR1 is MGHDK and CDR2 SYGVNS. Germline trimming cut 4 bases from V and 5 bases from J; bases unmatched to any gene: 6. The CDR3 totals 14 residues. CDR3: CASSGGDRVNEQYF. In DNA form, the CDR3 reads TGTGCCAGCAGTGGCGGGGACAGGGTGAACGAGCAGTACTTC.

There are a few counts of this clone. J is TRBJ2-1 and V is TRBV5-1; TRBD2 matches at 7 bases. Germline assignment: CDR1 SGHRS and CDR2 YFSETQ. Trimming cost V 4 bases and J 0 bases; bases outside gene matches: 7. CDR3 length equals 16 residues. The DNA for the CDR3 is TGCGCCAGCAGCCCAATGGGGGGGAGCTCCTACAATGAGCAGTTCTTC. Translated, it gives CASSPMGGSSYNEQFF.

This rearrangement joins TRBV28 to TRBJ2-7, with 9 bases fitting TRBD1. The CDR3 loop spans 14 amino acids. J lost 9 bases, V lost 5 bases, and 11 bases had no gene match. The germline V gene has CDR1 MDHEN and CDR2 SYDVKM. The CDR3 sequence: CASSPRTGAGTQYF. The CDR3 DNA is TGTGCCAGCAGTCCCCGGACAGGGGCCGGTACGCAGTACTTC. The full variable domain, completed using reference TRBV28 and TRBJ2-7, is DVKVTQSSRYLVKRTGEKVFLECVQDMDHENMFWYRQDPGLGLRLIYFSYDVKMKEKGDIPEGYSVSREKKERFSLILESASTNQTSMYLCASSPRTGAGTQYFGPGTRLTVT.

Only a few counts were recorded for this clone. The chain is built from TRBV4-3 and TRBJ1-3; D unresolved. Per germline, CDR1 LGHNA and CDR2 YSLEER. The V end was cut by 0 bases, the J end by 4 bases, with 10 bases between. The CDR3 runs 15 residues. The CDR3 DNA reads TGCGCCAGCAGCCAAGAAGCGGGGTCGGGAAACACCATATATTTT. Translation gives CASSQEAGSGNTIYF.

This clone was detected only a few times. V is TRBV7-8 and J is TRBJ2-2; perhaps TRBD2 as D (5 bases). The CDR3 is made up of 18 amino acids. Germline assignment: CDR1 SGHVS and CDR2 FQNEAQ. V was shortened by 1 base and J by 0 bases, with 15 bases between the two germline ends. In DNA, the CDR3 is TGTGCCAGCAGCTTAGTTTGGGCGGGTCAGGCGAACACCGGGGAGCTGTTTTTT. Residues: CASSLVWAGQANTGELFF.

This clone has just a few counts. The genes are TRBV5-1 and TRBJ2-1, with a tentative D call TRBD1 (5 bases). This CDR3 region has 17 residues. The germline V gene has CDR1 SGHRS and CDR2 YFSETQ. Trimming cost V 3 bases and J 1 base, with 17 bases left between them. The CDR3 protein is CASSSTSRDWSYNEQFF. CDR3 sequence (DNA): TGCGCCAGCAGCTCCACCAGCAGGGATTGGTCCTACAATGAGCAGTTCTTC.

The V and J genes are TRBV29-1 and TRBJ1-2; 7 bases are shared with TRBD1. The CDR3 is made up of 13 amino acids. Germline loops: CDR1 SQVTM, CDR2 ANQGSEA. Germline trimming cut 7 bases from V and 5 bases from J; bases unmatched to any gene: 10. CDR3 bases: TGCAGCGCCGCAGAGGGGGCAGATTATGGCTACACCTTC. Translated: CSAAEGADYGYTF.

This clone has only a few counts. The chain combines TRBV2 with TRBJ1-1, with TRBD1 matching over 9 bases. The CDR3 is 13 residues long. J was trimmed by 5 bases and V by 7 bases; bases with no gene match: 5. Germline V gene lookup returns CDR1 SNHLY and CDR2 FYNNEI. CDR3 DNA: TGTGCCAGCACAGGACAGGGGATGACTGAAGCTTTCTTT. Amino acid sequence: CASTGQGMTEAFF.

In this sample, this clone turned up a few times. V gene TRBV7-2 combines with J gene TRBJ1-6; D gene unclear. The CDR3 runs 14 residues. V lost 2 bases, J lost 6 bases, and 8 bases lay in between. Germline V gene data show CDR1 as SGHTA and CDR2 as FQGNSA. Written as DNA, the CDR3 is TGTGCCAGCAGCTTAAGACGGGGTAATTCACCCCTCCACTTT. Translation gives CASSLRRGNSPLHF.

This clone was observed a handful of times. The chain combines TRBV9 with TRBJ1-1; D not certain. Trimming took off 0 bases at V and 1 base at J, with 13 bases between the two ends. CDR3 length: 16 amino acids. CDR1 and CDR2 (germline): SGDLS, YYNGEE. The CDR3 bases are TGTGCCAGCAGCGTAGGAATTCGAGAGGGGAACACTGAAGCTTTCTTT. Amino acid sequence: CASSVGIREGNTEAFF.

The rearrangement joins TRBV18 to TRBJ1-5, with a tentative D call TRBD1 (5 bases). This CDR3 contains 13 residues. CDR1 and CDR2 from the germline V gene are KGHSH and LQKENI. V shed 8 bases and J shed 4 bases, with 12 bases lying between them. CDR3 region: CASVRDSNQPQHF. The CDR3 DNA reads as TGTGCCAGCGTCAGGGATTCTAATCAGCCCCAGCATTTT.

This chain uses TRBV6-6 with TRBJ1-5, with D tentatively TRBD1 (6 bases). Germline CDR1 MNHNY, CDR2 SVGAGI (reference sequence). V was clipped by 6 bases and J by 0 bases, with 9 bases between them. CDR3 length: 14 amino acids. CDR3 loop: CASSEGGSNQPQHF. In nucleotides, the CDR3 is TGTGCCAGCAGCGAAGGGGGTAGCAATCAGCCCCAGCATTTT.

This clone occurred a few times. The CDR3 spells CASSPVLAGRSIQYF. The CDR3 DNA follows: TGTGCCAGCAGTCCTGTCCTAGCGGGGAGGAGCATTCAGTACTTC. The gene calls are TRBV28 and TRBJ2-4; 9 nucleotides line up with TRBD2. The CDR3 consists of 15 residues. V gave up 5 bases and J gave up 9 bases; unmatched junction bases: 11. Looked up from germline, CDR1 is MDHEN and CDR2 is SYDVKM.

The chain combines TRBV4-1 with TRBJ2-7, with 9 positions matching TRBD1. Germline V CDR1 and CDR2: MGHRA, YSYEKL. The CDR3 length is 15 residues. The V segment lost 1 base and the J segment 3 bases; nucleotides outside the gene matches: 4. In nucleotides, the CDR3 is TGCGCCAGCAGCCAAGTATCGGGACAGGGCTACGAGCAGTACTTC. Protein sequence: CASSQVSGQGYEQYF.

This chain uses TRBV10-2 with TRBJ1-4, with a weak D call TRBD1 (5 bases). V lost 1 base, J lost 8 bases, and 14 bases lay in between. This CDR3 is 15 amino acids long. Germline V gene sequence: CDR1 WSHSY, CDR2 SAAADI. In DNA form, the CDR3 reads TGCGCCAGCAGTGAGTTTGGGGCTACGCGAGAAAAACTGTTTTTT. Translated, it gives CASSEFGATREKLFF.

The J gene is TRBJ1-5, the V gene TRBV6-6; 8 bases align to TRBD1. The trim removed 7 bases at V and 1 base at J, leaving 6 bases unmatched. Germline-derived CDR1 and CDR2 are MNHNY and SVGAGI (reference sequence). This CDR3 region has 15 residues. Written as DNA, the CDR3 is TGTGCCAGCACCAAGGACAGGGTGAGCAATCAGCCCCAGCATTTT. It is translated as CASTKDRVSNQPQHF.

There are a few counts of this clone. This chain uses TRBV4-3 with TRBJ2-5; 13 positions agree with TRBD2. The CDR3 consists of 15 residues. Germline V lookup: CDR1 LGHNA, CDR2 YSLEER. With 5 bases clipped from V and 5 bases from J, the junction kept 5 bases outside the gene matches. In DNA form, the CDR3 reads TGCGCCAGCAGCTGGACTAGCGGGGGACGGGAGACCCAGTACTTC. Protein sequence: CASSWTSGGRETQYF.

This clone has more than one count but fewer than ten. The chain employs TRBV10-2 and TRBJ2-7, with D hard to call. The V gene lost 1 base and the J gene lost 3 bases, with 4 bases spanning the gap. CDR1 and CDR2 from the germline V gene are WSHSY and SAAADI. The CDR3 runs 12 residues. CDR3 region: CASSEFLYEQYF. CDR3 sequence (DNA): TGCGCCAGCAGTGAGTTCCTCTACGAGCAGTACTTC.

The chain employs TRBV4-1 and TRBJ1-5, with D maybe TRBD1 (5 bases). Germline lookup yields CDR1 MGHRA and CDR2 YSYEKL. There are 16 residues in the CDR3. Trimming stripped 0 bases from V and 6 bases from J, with 15 bases between. The DNA for the CDR3 is TGCGCCAGCAGCCAAGAAGGGAGGGCGGGGGGTCAGCCCCAGCATTTT. Protein sequence: CASSQEGRAGGQPQHF.